This T cell receptor (beta chain) is from a study of beta chain features in type 1 diabetes. Study-wide points: For TCRB rearrangement, an influence of HLA type remained unresolved here. TCRB CDR3s from Type 1 diabetes patients were moderately but significantly shorter in all four CD4+ subsets.

This CDR3 comprises 12 residues. J was trimmed by 12 bases and V by 3 bases; bases with no gene match: 3. In germline, CDR1 is KGHSH, CDR2 LQKENI. cDNA synthesis used the whole RNA isolate, giving expressed TCRB sequences. Repertoires were generated with immunoSEQ multiplex PCR, while TCRdb's copy carries only in-frame clones and drops some. The sample holds nearly 350,000 clones, about a tenth seen once. This clone was counted between two and nine times. Its antigen is not known. Sequencing was performed on central memory CD4+ T cells from blood. The V gene is TRBV18, the J gene TRBJ1-1; 11 bases map to TRBD1. The receptor was derived from a man under 40 with type 1 diabetes. CDR3 amino acids: CASSPDRGRTFF. In DNA form, the CDR3 reads TGTGCCAGCTCACCGGACAGGGGGCGGACTTTCTTT.